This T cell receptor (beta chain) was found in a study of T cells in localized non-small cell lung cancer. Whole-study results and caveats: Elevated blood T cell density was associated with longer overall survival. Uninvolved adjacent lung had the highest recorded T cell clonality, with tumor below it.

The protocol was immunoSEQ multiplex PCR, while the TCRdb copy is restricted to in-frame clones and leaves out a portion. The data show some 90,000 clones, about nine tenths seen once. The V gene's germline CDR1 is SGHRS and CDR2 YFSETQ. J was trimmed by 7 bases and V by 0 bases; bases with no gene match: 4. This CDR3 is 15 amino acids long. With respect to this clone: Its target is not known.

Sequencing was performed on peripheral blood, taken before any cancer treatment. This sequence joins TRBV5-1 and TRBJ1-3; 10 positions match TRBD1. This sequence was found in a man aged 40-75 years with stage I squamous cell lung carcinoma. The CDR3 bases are TGCGCCAGCAGCTTGGACGCGGGACAGGGGAACACCATATATTTT. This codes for CASSLDAGQGNTIYF.